This T cell receptor (beta chain) appears in the sequencing data of a study of blood T cells in healthy people across ages. Findings and limits, study-wide: Age showed a roughly linear inverse relationship with TCR beta diversity per million T cells.

CDR3 length: 15 residues. V dropped 4 bases and J dropped 2 bases, with 14 bases sitting between them. Germline V gene lookup returns CDR1 SGDLS and CDR2 YYNGEE. The use of a sample-barcoded 5' primer and a J-beta primer mix characterized a second PCR of roughly 6 to 12 cycles. Every sample returned 2.5 million or more CDR3-containing paired-end reads. MiXCR was run by TCRdb on the 5' RACE reads, yielding one entry per CDR3 protein. The data hold 380,000 or so distinct CDR3 sequences, with about 49% observed a single time. Concerning this clonotype itself: Its antigen is not known.

This sequence originates from a man aged 55 to 69 in good health. V usage is TRBV9 and J usage is TRBJ2-3; possible D gene TRBD1, 6 bases. Sequenced material: blood. Here the CDR3 DNA reads TGTGCCAGCAGCTCCCGACAGGACCCCACAGATACGCAGTATTTT. As protein: CASSSRQDPTDTQYF.